Below, 19 T cell receptor beta chains from the same sample are listed, as sequenced in a study of cytomegalovirus exposure and HLA in healthy donors. 13 Jbeta primers and 60 Vbeta primers were used for the PCR. Measured with immunoSEQ multiplex PCR; TCRdb has only the in-frame clones, and not every one. Of some 170,000 clones in the sample, roughly four fifths are singletons; the top ten hold about 4%. The specimen sequenced was PBMCs. The receptors originated from a man in his fifties or sixties in good health and CMV-seropositive.

The chain carries TRBV6-1 and TRBJ1-3; 9 bases fit TRBD1. Trimming took 1 base from V and 2 from J; bases not matched to a gene: 0. The germline V gene encodes CDR1 MNHNS and CDR2 SASEGT. This CDR3 region has 15 residues. In DNA form, the CDR3 reads TGTGCCAGCAGTGAAGGACAGGGGGCTGGAAACACCATATATTTT. Translating it yields CASSEGQGAGNTIYF.

Concerning this clone itself: A read error may produce the germline difference seen at one junction end. The identical CDR3 is also encoded by other nucleotide sequences in the sample. The V and J genes are TRBV2 and TRBJ1-6, with D tentatively TRBD1 (5 bases). The CDR3 contains 13 residues. Germline V lookup: CDR1 SNHLY, CDR2 FYNNEI. The CDR3 region has the DNA TGTGCCAGCAGTCCGGGACTTAATTCACCTCTCCACTTT. Residues: CASSPGLNSPLHF.

The chain uses TRBV2 and TRBJ1-2, with TRBD1 identical over 9 bases. CDR1 is SNHLY, CDR2 FYNNEI, per germline. The CDR3 is made up of 14 amino acids. V dropped 5 bases and J dropped 4; count of bases not matched to a gene: 5. DNA for the CDR3: TGTGCCAGCAGTTACAGGGGGCTGGCCTATGGCTACACCTTC. Translation: CASSYRGLAYGYTF. The whole variable domain, remainder taken from reference TRBV2 and TRBJ1-2, is EPEVTQTPSHQVTQMGQEVILRCVPISNHLYFYWYRQILGQKVEFLVSFYNNEISEKSEIFDDQFSVERPDGSNFTLKIRSTKLEDSAMYFCASSYRGLAYGYTFGSGTRLTVV.

CDR3 sequence: CASSPLGSSYEQYF. The CDR3 DNA follows: TGTGCCAGCAGCCCCCTGGGGAGCTCCTACGAGCAGTACTTC. J is TRBJ2-5 and V is TRBV9, with D perhaps TRBD2 (5 bases). The J call may be wrong; the DNA end is better matched by TRBJ2-7. The CDR3 length is 14 residues. In germline, CDR1 is SGDLS, CDR2 YYNGEE.

The chain uses TRBV19 and TRBJ2-7; TRBD1 might be the D (5 bases). This CDR3 contains 14 residues. V was cut by 6 bases and J by 6 bases, with 18 bases left in between. In germline, CDR1 is LNHDA, CDR2 SQIVND (reference sequence). The CDR3 loop reads CASSPSGLWSEQYF. Here the CDR3 DNA reads TGTGCCAGTAGCCCCTCAGGGTTATGGAGCGAGCAGTACTTC.

This clone was counted only a few times. Other DNA variants within this sample encode the same CDR3. This rearrangement joins TRBV5-1 to TRBJ2-3; TRBD2 matches 12 bases. After removal of 4 bases from V and 0 bases from J, the junction contained 3 bases not matched to a gene. CDR1 SGHRS and CDR2 YFSETQ come from the germline V gene. This CDR3 has 16 residues. CDR3 bases: TGCGCCAGCAGCCCAGGGACTAGCGGGAGCACAGATACGCAGTATTTT. Its translation: CASSPGTSGSTDTQYF.

This clone was detected once. V usage is TRBV6-5 and J usage is TRBJ1-5, with D uncertain. Germline loops: CDR1 MNHEY, CDR2 SVGAGI. The V end lost 7 bases, the J end lost 2 bases, and 12 bases lay between the germline ends. The CDR3 runs to 14 residues. The CDR3 nucleotides are TGTGCCAGCAAACCTGGCCTGGGCAATCAGCCCCAGCATTTT. Its protein is CASKPGLGNQPQHF.

The chain uses TRBV29-1 and TRBJ1-5; 9 bases match TRBD1. CDR3 length equals 15 residues. Trimming removed 6 bases from V and 5 bases from J; junction bases left unmatched: 11. The germline V gene has CDR1 SQVTM and CDR2 ANQGSEA. The CDR3 sequence: CSVQTPGQGHQPQHF. The CDR3 DNA reads TGCAGCGTGCAGACACCGGGACAGGGCCATCAGCCCCAGCATTTT.

The V gene is TRBV11-3, the J gene TRBJ2-7; tentatively, D is TRBD2 (5 bases). CDR3 length: 14 residues. Trimming removed 2 bases at V and 6 bases at J, with 14 bases between. CDR1 is SGHNT, CDR2 YENEEA, per germline. The CDR3 sequence is CASSLLSGGGEQYF. Here the CDR3 DNA reads TGTGCCAGCAGCTTACTTTCCGGCGGAGGCGAGCAGTACTTC. Full variable domain (remainder filled in from reference TRBV11-3 and TRBJ2-7): EAGVVQSPRYKIIEKKQPVAFWCNPISGHNTLYWYLQNLGQGPELLIRYENEEAVDDSQLPKDRFSAERLKGVDSTLKIQPAELGDSAVYLCASSLLSGGGEQYFGPGTRLTVT.

CDR3 sequence: CASSYSRGNYGYTF. In nucleotides, the CDR3 is TGTGCCAGCAGTTACTCTCGCGGGAACTATGGCTACACCTTC. The chain carries TRBV6-5 and TRBJ1-2; D gene uncertain. The CDR3 totals 14 residues. V lost 0 bases, J lost 2 bases, and 7 bases lay in between. The germline V gene encodes CDR1 MNHEY and CDR2 SVGAGI.

This clone was counted between two and nine times. The chain carries TRBV28 and TRBJ2-1; TRBD2 aligns across 8 bases. V dropped 2 bases and J dropped 0; count of bases not matched to a gene: 0. The germline CDR1 and CDR2 sequences are MDHEN and SYDVKM. This CDR3 has 15 amino acids. The CDR3 here is CASSLSGSSYNEQFF. The DNA of the CDR3 is TGTGCCAGCAGTTTAAGCGGGAGCTCCTACAATGAGCAGTTCTTC.

This clone was observed once. This sequence joins TRBV27 and TRBJ1-1, with D possibly being TRBD1 (5 bases). The CDR3 has 14 residues. Trimming took 0 bases from V and 8 from J, leaving 13 bases between them. Germline V gives CDR1 MNHEY, CDR2 SMNVEV (reference sequence). The CDR3 bases are TGTGCCAGCAGTTTATCGTATGGGGCTCGGGAAGCTTTCTTT. Translation: CASSLSYGAREAFF.

The chain uses TRBV4-1 and TRBJ2-5, with D perhaps matching TRBD1 (7 bases). This CDR3 comprises 17 residues. Per the germline V gene, CDR1 is MGHRA and CDR2 is YSYEKL. Deletions cut 4 bases from V and 5 bases from J, with 23 bases between. The CDR3 DNA follows: TGCGCCAGCAGCCCAGGAGGGGGCCTCCAAAAGTTCGAGACCCAGTACTTC. The encoded protein is CASSPGGGLQKFETQYF.

The J gene is TRBJ1-1, the V gene TRBV5-1; D is possibly TRBD1 (5 bases). With 0 bases removed from V and 0 bases from J, the gap between germline ends came to 15 bases. This CDR3 region has 17 residues. Germline V gene lookup returns CDR1 SGHRS and CDR2 YFSETQ. The DNA for the CDR3 is TGCGCCAGCAGCTTGGCGAGGGGAGGGGCCTTGAACACTGAAGCTTTCTTT. Translation gives CASSLARGGALNTEAFF.

V usage is TRBV28 and J usage is TRBJ1-4; D is possibly TRBD1 (6 bases). CDR3 length: 16 amino acids. Looked up from germline, CDR1 is MDHEN and CDR2 is SYDVKM. With 4 bases removed from V and 10 bases from J, the gap between germline ends came to 22 bases. The DNA of the CDR3 is TGTGCCAGCAGTTCCGACCTGACAGGCGGGCTGGGAAAACTGTTTTTT. Translation: CASSSDLTGGLGKLFF.

This clone occurred a few times. This rearrangement joins TRBV2 to TRBJ2-1; perhaps TRBD2 as D (6 bases). Between the trimmed V and J ends, which lost 7 bases and 9 bases, there was a span of 10 bases. The CDR3 runs 11 residues. From germline, CDR1 is SNHLY and CDR2 FYNNEI. The CDR3 DNA is TGTGCCAGCAATCGGAGGGGTGAGCAGTTCTTC. Translation gives CASNRRGEQFF.

A remark on this clone: Other nucleotide sequences in the sample specify the same CDR3. The rearrangement links TRBV7-2 to TRBJ1-5; D might be TRBD1 (6 bases). CDR3 size: 14 residues. CDR1 is SGHTA and CDR2 is FQGNSA in the germline V gene. The germline V and J ends were trimmed by 1 base and 8 bases, with 12 bases remaining between them. The CDR3 DNA reads as TGTGCCAGCAGCTTAGAAGGGGGTCGTAAGCCCCAGCATTTT. Translated: CASSLEGGRKPQHF.

The gene calls are TRBV27 and TRBJ2-1, with 14 bases identical to TRBD2. Germline lookup yields CDR1 MNHEY and CDR2 SMNVEV (reference sequence). J gave up 0 bases and V 3 bases, and 10 bases lay outside the gene matches. This CDR3 region has 20 residues. The CDR3 reads CASSFPGTSGGPDSYNEQFF. CDR3 DNA: TGTGCCAGCAGTTTCCCCGGGACTAGCGGGGGTCCCGACTCCTACAATGAGCAGTTCTTC.

The V and J genes are TRBV2 and TRBJ1-1; D ambiguous. CDR1 is SNHLY, CDR2 FYNNEI, per germline. V gave up 4 bases and J gave up 1 base, with 13 bases separating them. The length of the CDR3 is 15 residues. The CDR3 region is CASSAWGVGNTEAFF. The CDR3 coding sequence is TGTGCCAGCAGTGCGTGGGGAGTCGGGAACACTGAAGCTTTCTTT.